The 24 T cell receptor beta chains listed next were all sequenced from one sample in a study of identical twins (dated by TCRdb to 2016 to 2018). Libraries were constructed by 5' RACE. The sequencer listed for this sample is Illumina HiSeq 2000. TCRdb reran the public reads through fastp at Q25 and MiXCR, keeping productive beta chains. Each entry is one CDR3 protein sequence, shown with its most common DNA and genes. Here the sample has roughly 720,000 distinct CDR3 sequences; 15% to 20% occur a single time. The ten largest clonotypes hold 10% to 15% of the sample. The same specimen was also included in a second study, on T cells expressing NK-cell markers.

The sample consisted of PBMCs. All receptors derive from a woman aged 18-35 years in good health.

In its sample, this clonotype was seen a few times. V usage is TRBV7-9 and J usage is TRBJ2-7, with a tentative D call TRBD2 (6 bases). Germline values: CDR1 SEHNR, CDR2 FQNEAQ (reference sequence). Trimming took 4 bases from V and 3 from J, leaving 19 bases between them. CDR3 length: 16 residues. CDR3 DNA: TGTGCCAGCAGCTCCTTAGCGGCATTTCAGGTCTACGAGCAGTACTTC. Protein: CASSSLAAFQVYEQYF.

The J gene is TRBJ1-5, the V gene TRBV7-9, with TRBD1 identical over 7 bases. Looked up from germline, CDR1 is SEHNR and CDR2 is FQNEAQ (reference sequence). CDR3 length: 17 amino acids. V shed 5 bases and J 0 bases; nucleotides not matched to a gene: 10. The CDR3 region has the DNA TGTGCCAGCAGCCGAATAATACAGGGGTATAGCAATCAGCCCCAGCATTTT. Protein product: CASSRIIQGYSNQPQHF.

This chain joins TRBV5-1 and TRBJ1-1; TRBD1 aligns across 8 bases. Trimming at V came to 5 bases and at J to 3 bases, leaving 9 bases not matched to a gene. This CDR3 spans 15 amino acids. The germline V gene encodes CDR1 SGHRS and CDR2 YFSETQ. The DNA for the CDR3 is TGCGCCAGCAGAAAAGCAGGGGGCGTTGACACTGAAGCTTTCTTT. It translates to CASRKAGGVDTEAFF.

In this sample, this clonotype turned up a few times. The V gene is TRBV24-1, the J gene TRBJ2-1; 10 nucleotides line up with TRBD2. Germline V lookup: CDR1 KGHDR, CDR2 SFDVKD. This CDR3 is built from 16 residues. The J segment lost 4 bases and the V segment lost 2 bases, leaving 4 bases of the junction unmatched. CDR3 amino acids: CATSDSAGGDYNEQFF. DNA for the CDR3: TGTGCCACCAGTGATTCAGCGGGAGGGGATTACAATGAGCAGTTCTTC.

The genes are TRBV7-9 and TRBJ1-5, with D uncertain. Germline values: CDR1 SEHNR, CDR2 FQNEAQ (reference sequence). V lost 6 bases, J lost 2 bases, and 11 bases lay in between. The length of the CDR3 is 14 residues. The CDR3: CASRTDVGNQPQHF. DNA of the CDR3: TGTGCCAGCAGGACTGACGTCGGCAATCAGCCCCAGCATTTT.

This clonotype showed up many times. The chain has TRBV5-1 and TRBJ1-4; D call uncertain. Trimming removed 0 bases from V and 2 bases from J, with 8 bases in between. CDR3 length equals 15 residues. The V gene's germline CDR1 is SGHRS and CDR2 YFSETQ. The CDR3 DNA reads TGCGCCAGCAGCTTGGCCCCGGGGACTAATGAAAAACTGTTTTTT. It specifies CASSLAPGTNEKLFF.

V usage is TRBV29-1 and J usage is TRBJ2-3; 9 bases line up with TRBD2. The CDR3 consists of 15 residues. Germline V gene sequence: CDR1 SQVTM, CDR2 ANQGSEA. V lost 1 base to trimming and J lost 1 base; unmatched junction nucleotides: 3. CDR3 region: CSVEGLAGGTDTQYF. Written as DNA, the CDR3 is TGCAGCGTTGAAGGTTTAGCGGGGGGCACAGATACGCAGTATTTT.

V gene TRBV6-1 combines with J gene TRBJ1-2; D perhaps matches TRBD1 (5 bases). Per germline, CDR1 MNHNS and CDR2 SASEGT. Trimming took off 7 bases at V and 4 bases at J, with 13 bases between the two ends. The CDR3 consists of 13 residues. CDR3 region: CASISGRAYGYTF. DNA for the CDR3: TGTGCCAGCATATCGGGACGTGCCTATGGCTACACCTTC.

The chain couples TRBV15 to TRBJ2-1; tentative D call: TRBD2 (5 bases). The CDR3 contains 16 residues. Germline lookup yields CDR1 LNHNV and CDR2 YYDKDF (reference sequence). Trimming pared 0 bases from V and 3 bases from J, leaving 12 bases between. CDR3 loop: CATSRDPRENYNEQFF. The CDR3 DNA follows: TGTGCCACCAGCAGAGATCCGAGGGAGAACTACAATGAGCAGTTCTTC.

This clonotype occurred many times. The chain uses TRBV20-1 and TRBJ1-5; possibly TRBD1 for D (5 bases). Trimming left V 3 bases short and J 5 bases short, with 11 bases between. This CDR3 is built from 13 residues. Looked up from germline, CDR1 is DFQATT and CDR2 is SNEGSKA (reference sequence). The DNA of the CDR3 is TGCAGTGCTAGGGGCCAGGGCGATCAGCCCCAGCATTTT. It encodes CSARGQGDQPQHF.

The CDR3 nucleotides read TGTGCCACGACCCGGTGGGACGGGGAGCTGTTTTTT. Its translation: CATTRWDGELFF. V gene TRBV6-2 or TRBV6-3 combines with J gene TRBJ2-2; no clear D. The CDR3 is 12 residues long. In germline, CDR1 is MNHEY, CDR2 SVGEGT. The germline V and J ends were trimmed by 10 bases and 7 bases, with 13 bases remaining between them.

The V and J genes are TRBV10-3 and TRBJ2-7; 9 positions agree with TRBD2. The CDR3 covers 15 residues. Germline V gene sequence: CDR1 ENHRY, CDR2 SYGVKD. V trimming: 10 bases; J trimming: 2 bases; junction bases outside the gene matches: 12. CDR3 sequence: CATQTEAGGAYEQYF. The CDR3 region has the DNA TGTGCCACCCAAACCGAGGCGGGAGGGGCCTACGAGCAGTACTTC.

The sample holds a few counts of this clonotype. V and J are TRBV20-1 and TRBJ2-5; tentatively, D is TRBD1 or TRBD2 (5 bases each). The CDR3 has 15 residues. Trimming removed 1 base from V and 2 bases from J, with 14 bases in between. Germline CDR1 is DFQATT and CDR2 is SNEGSKA (reference sequence). CDR3 sequence reads: CSARVAGTGQETQYF. The CDR3 DNA follows: TGCAGTGCTAGAGTGGCAGGGACGGGGCAAGAGACCCAGTACTTC.

V gene TRBV20-1 combines with J gene TRBJ2-1; 8 nucleotides align to TRBD2. With V trimmed by 0 bases and J by 4 bases, 8 bases remained unmatched. There are 16 residues in the CDR3. Germline V CDR1 and CDR2: DFQATT, SNEGSKA (reference sequence). CDR3: CSARDRGGGRYNEQFF. DNA for the CDR3: TGCAGTGCTAGAGATAGGGGCGGGGGGCGTTACAATGAGCAGTTCTTC.

This clonotype has just a few counts. The chain joins TRBV12-3 or TRBV12-4 to TRBJ1-5, with a weak D call TRBD1 (5 bases). Trimming removed 7 bases at V and 6 bases at J, with 16 bases between. The CDR3 consists of 14 residues. DNA for the CDR3: TGTGCCAGCACCCTTAGGGGAGAGCGTCAGCCCCAGCATTTT. Translation: CASTLRGERQPQHF.

This chain links TRBV7-2 with TRBJ2-1; 8 bases align to TRBD2. Looked up from germline, CDR1 is SGHTA and CDR2 is FQGNSA. V was clipped by 6 bases and J by 4 bases; unmatched bases: 8. CDR3 length equals 15 residues. CDR3: CASSRAGGPYNEQFF. For the CDR3, the DNA is TGTGCCAGCAGTCGGGCGGGAGGCCCTTACAATGAGCAGTTCTTC.

This clonotype was counted at least ten times. The V and J genes are TRBV2 and TRBJ1-1; D gene uncertain. The CDR3 sequence is 13 residues long. V lost 2 bases to trimming and J lost 1 base, with 5 bases between them. CDR1 is SNHLY, CDR2 FYNNEI, per germline. The CDR3 region is CASSEYRNTEAFF. CDR3 DNA: TGTGCCAGCAGTGAATACAGGAACACTGAAGCTTTCTTT.

The gene calls are TRBV20-1 and TRBJ2-7; TRBD2 matches 10 bases. The length of the CDR3 is 15 residues. V was clipped by 3 bases and J by 0 bases; unmatched bases: 5. The germline V gene has CDR1 DFQATT and CDR2 SNEGSKA (reference sequence). The CDR3 region has the DNA TGCAGTGCTAGGGTTAGCGGGGGGATCTCCTACGAGCAGTACTTC. Translated, it gives CSARVSGGISYEQYF.

This clonotype showed up just a few times. The chain has TRBV5-1 and TRBJ2-7; TRBD1 might be the D (6 bases). The CDR3 is made up of 15 amino acids. Trimming removed 2 bases from V and 0 bases from J, with 12 bases in between. Germline loops: CDR1 SGHRS, CDR2 YFSETQ. The CDR3 nucleotides are TGCGCCAGCAGCTTTACAGGGTCCGGCTCCTACGAGCAGTACTTC. Translating it yields CASSFTGSGSYEQYF.

This clonotype has more than one count but fewer than ten. The J gene is TRBJ2-2, the V gene TRBV5-1; 8 nucleotides line up with TRBD2. The CDR3 has 13 amino acids. Trimming cost V 4 bases and J 6 bases; bases outside gene matches: 2. Germline loops: CDR1 SGHRS, CDR2 YFSETQ. CDR3 nucleotides: TGCGCCAGCAGCGACGGGAGGGCCGGGGAGCTGTTTTTT. Its protein is CASSDGRAGELFF.

This clonotype showed up just a few times. The V call is TRBV25-1, the J call TRBJ2-3, with a tentative D call TRBD1 (5 bases). Germline CDR1 is MGHDK and CDR2 is SYGVNS. The CDR3 extends over 13 amino acids. The V and J ends lost 6 bases and 4 bases respectively, with 11 bases between them. The CDR3 here is CASRGSGPDTQYF. The CDR3 nucleotides read TGTGCCAGCAGAGGTTCAGGGCCAGATACGCAGTATTTT.

This clonotype turned up a few times. The V call is TRBV9, the J call TRBJ1-5, with 10 bases identical to TRBD1. Germline values: CDR1 SGDLS, CDR2 YYNGEE. The CDR3 has 16 residues. Trimming removed 0 bases from V and 6 bases from J; junction bases left unmatched: 6. This CDR3 is CASSVVGQGTSQPQHF. CDR3 sequence (DNA): TGTGCCAGCAGCGTAGTGGGACAGGGGACAAGTCAGCCCCAGCATTTT.

Only a few counts were recorded for this clonotype. This chain connects TRBV5-1 to TRBJ2-7; D ambiguous. The CDR3 consists of 14 residues. Trimming removed 8 bases at V and 3 bases at J, with 18 bases between. Germline CDR1 reads SGHRS; CDR2 reads YFSETQ. The CDR3 sequence is CASTPGSFFYEQYF. CDR3 DNA sequence: TGCGCCAGTACACCCGGCAGTTTTTTCTACGAGCAGTACTTC.

This clonotype came up a few times. This rearrangement joins TRBV5-1 to TRBJ2-7; D perhaps matches TRBD1 (6 bases). Germline lookup yields CDR1 SGHRS and CDR2 YFSETQ. There are 14 residues in the CDR3. V was cut by 0 bases and J by 3 bases, with 10 bases left in between. The CDR3 loop reads CASSLETGYYEQYF. CDR3 nucleotide sequence: TGCGCCAGCAGCTTGGAGACAGGATACTACGAGCAGTACTTC.